A selection of T cell receptor beta chains follows, all from one sample in a study of T cell responses to AZD1222 COVID-19 vaccine. Clones were read by immunoSEQ multiplex PCR, and TCRdb kept only the in-frame ones, dropping some. The sample lists 120,000 to 150,000 clones; approximately 94% were seen once. This specimen was peripheral blood, taken on day 0 of AZD1222 vaccination. The receptors were gathered from an adult in good health. Each CDR3 is given with its conserved first and last residue. A D gene is named only where the DNA matches it firmly. Expanded clones get a size class; other rows say once, few or many, or leave the size out.

D | J | size | V | CDR3 | DNA
TRBD2 | TRBJ2-7 | - | TRBV30 | CAWTPWEGHTYEQYF | TGTGCCTGGACCCCGTGGGAGGGCCATACCTACGAGCAGTACTTC
- | TRBJ1-1 | once | TRBV7-2 | CASSLVALGAFF | TGTGCCAGCAGCTTAGTAGCTTTAGGAGCTTTCTTT
- | TRBJ2-3 | - | TRBV6-5 | CASSSFRLGTDTQYF | TGTGCCAGCAGTTCCTTCCGGCTGGGGACAGATACGCAGTATTTT
- | TRBJ2-7 | - | TRBV3-1/TRBV3-2 | CASSPGGNSYEQYF | TGTGCCAGCAGCCCAGGGGGGAATTCCTACGAGCAGTACTTC
TRBD1 | TRBJ2-1 | - | TRBV24-1 | CATSDSRDRVRKQFF | TGTGCCACCAGTGATTCTAGAGACAGGGTTAGGAAGCAGTTCTTC
TRBD2 | TRBJ2-5 | - | TRBV10-3 | CAISETQRGGQETQYF | TGTGCCATCAGTGAGACCCAGCGGGGGGGGCAAGAGACCCAGTACTTC
- | TRBJ2-1 | - | TRBV7-6 | CASSLGGSGYNEQFF | TGTGCCAGCAGCTTAGGCGGTTCGGGCTACAATGAGCAGTTCTTC
- | TRBJ1-5 | - | TRBV6-1 | CASSESTIGLVGQPQHF | TGTGCCAGCAGTGAATCAACTATTGGACTTGTTGGTCAGCCCCAGCATTTT
- | TRBJ1-2 | - | TRBV5-6 | CASSPQTVYGYTF | TGTGCCAGCAGCCCCCAGACAGTCTATGGCTACACCTTC
- | TRBJ2-5 | - | TRBV5-1 | CASSPIGGETQYF | TGCGCCAGCAGCCCCATCGGGGGAGAGACCCAGTACTTC
- | TRBJ2-7 | - | TRBV3-1/TRBV3-2 | CASSQDLGLISYEQYF | TGTGCCAGCAGCCAAGATTTGGGACTTATCTCCTACGAGCAGTACTTC
TRBD1 | TRBJ2-1 | - | TRBV5-1 | CASSLVGTGMKWFF | TGCGCCAGCAGCTTGGTCGGGACAGGGATGAAGTGGTTCTTC
TRBD1 | TRBJ1-2 | - | TRBV29-1 | CSATGARNGYTF | TGCAGCGCTACAGGGGCGAGGAATGGCTACACCTTC
TRBD2 | TRBJ2-2 | - | TRBV7-3 | CASSLTRLAGMSGELFF | TGTGCCAGCAGCTTAACGAGGCTAGCGGGAATGAGCGGGGAGCTGTTTTTT
- | TRBJ1-5 | once | TRBV12-3/TRBV12-4 | CASSLQTYQPQHF | TGTGCCAGCAGTTTACAGACCTATCAGCCCCAGCATTTT
TRBD2 | TRBJ2-2 | - | TRBV10-3 | CAISVTPGGDTGELFF | TGTGCCATCAGTGTAACCCCGGGGGGGGACACCGGGGAGCTGTTTTTT
TRBD1 | TRBJ2-1 | - | TRBV27 | CASSLSWTGKKEQFF | TGTGCCAGCAGTTTATCTTGGACAGGGAAAAAGGAGCAGTTCTTC
- | TRBJ2-3 | - | TRBV7-2 | CASSLFRAQATDTQYF | TGTGCCAGCAGCTTGTTCCGGGCCCAAGCAACAGATACGCAGTATTTT
- | TRBJ2-1 | - | TRBV5-1 | CASNLHASRSSYNEQFF | TGCGCCAGCAACCTCCACGCCAGCCGCAGCTCCTACAATGAGCAGTTCTTC
TRBD2 | TRBJ2-1 | - | TRBV6-5 | CASRAGVAYNEQFF | TGTGCCAGCAGAGCGGGAGTGGCCTACAATGAGCAGTTCTTC
- | TRBJ1-1 | - | TRBV6-2/TRBV6-3 | CASSYIGATEAFF | TGTGCCAGCAGTTACATCGGGGCCACTGAAGCTTTCTTT
- | TRBJ2-1 | - | TRBV6-2/TRBV6-3 | CASSYSGPQWEQFF | TGTGCCAGCAGTTATAGTGGCCCTCAATGGGAGCAGTTCTTC
TRBD1 | TRBJ2-3 | - | TRBV9 | CASSSPPGQGPSTDTQYF | TGTGCCAGCAGCTCCCCACCGGGACAGGGGCCGAGCACAGATACGCAGTATTTT
TRBD1 | TRBJ2-5 | - | TRBV9 | CASSVGVTGGAETQYF | TGTGCCAGCAGCGTAGGGGTGACAGGGGGCGCAGAGACCCAGTACTTC
- | TRBJ1-2 | - | TRBV28 | CASSSGQLNYGYTF | TGTGCCAGCAGTTCCGGACAGCTGAACTATGGCTACACCTTC
- | TRBJ1-3 | - | TRBV19 | CATGGSGNTIYF | TGTGCCACCGGGGGATCTGGAAACACCATATATTTT
TRBD2 | TRBJ2-3 | - | TRBV11-2 | CASSSGAWRDTQYF | TGTGCCAGCAGTAGCGGGGCATGGAGGGATACGCAGTATTTT
- | TRBJ1-2 | - | TRBV19 | CASNIPDGAALGYGYTF | TGTGCCAGCAACATTCCGGACGGAGCGGCCCTAGGTTATGGCTACACCTTC